These 13 T cell receptor beta chains came from one sample sequenced in a study of blood T cells in healthy people across ages. A second PCR, run for about 7 to 11 cycles, used a sample-barcoded 5' primer plus a J-beta primer mix. TCRdb analysed the 5' RACE reads with MiXCR anew, one entry per CDR3 protein. The sample lists about 1.6 million distinct CDR3 sequences; around 35% were seen once. The specimen was blood. The receptors shown here come from a woman under 40 in good health.

The V gene is TRBV10-3, the J gene TRBJ2-5; 9 nucleotides agree with TRBD2. Germline CDR1 ENHRY, CDR2 SYGVKD. The CDR3 length is 14 residues. J was trimmed by 5 bases and V by 4 bases; bases with no gene match: 5. DNA for the CDR3: TGTGCCATCAGTGTAGCGGGGGACATGGAGACCCAGTACTTC. This translates into CAISVAGDMETQYF.

The sample holds a few counts of this clonotype. J is TRBJ2-3 and V is TRBV20-1, with TRBD2 matching 8 bases. This CDR3 has 14 amino acids. Looked up from germline, CDR1 is DFQATT and CDR2 is SNEGSKA (reference sequence). V lost 6 bases and J lost 4; bases outside the gene matches: 9. Here the CDR3 reads CSASGSGRPDTQYF. In nucleotides, the CDR3 is TGCAGTGCGAGTGGAAGCGGGAGACCAGATACGCAGTATTTT.

The rearrangement uses TRBV6-2 or TRBV6-3 and TRBJ1-1; D call uncertain. This CDR3 spans 14 amino acids. Germline V lookup: CDR1 MNHEY, CDR2 SVGEGT. Trimming shortened V by 0 bases and J by 5 bases, and 10 bases separated the two germline ends. The CDR3 sequence: CASSYSSVGTEAFF. Written as DNA, the CDR3 is TGTGCCAGCAGTTACTCGAGCGTTGGGACTGAAGCTTTCTTT.

The genes are TRBV6-6 and TRBJ2-5; 11 bases map to TRBD1. Per the germline V gene, CDR1 is MNHNY and CDR2 is SVGAGI (reference sequence). V dropped 5 bases and J dropped 3; count of bases not matched to a gene: 8. The CDR3 loop spans 16 amino acids. The CDR3 region has the DNA TGTGCCAGCAGTACCGGGACAGGGGGAACCGAAGAGACCCAGTACTTC. This gives the protein CASSTGTGGTEETQYF.

This clonotype was seen ten or more times. The V and J genes are TRBV6-2 or TRBV6-3 and TRBJ2-1; 9 bases match TRBD1. The CDR3 spans 16 residues. V shed 4 bases, J shed 4 bases, and the junction held 8 bases outside the gene matches. Germline V lookup: CDR1 MNHEY, CDR2 SVGEGT. The CDR3, as DNA: TGTGCCAGCAGTTGGGACAGGGAGAGGGCTTACAATGAGCAGTTCTTC. It translates to CASSWDRERAYNEQFF.

The chain combines TRBV7-6 with TRBJ2-7; no reliable D call. CDR1 SGHVS and CDR2 FNYEAQ come from the germline V gene. V lost 5 bases and J 3 bases, leaving 14 bases between the germline ends. The CDR3 contains 14 residues. CDR3 in amino acids: CASSPGPANYEQYF. CDR3 DNA: TGTGCCAGCAGCCCCGGGCCCGCAAACTACGAGCAGTACTTC. Looking up the rest from reference TRBV7-6 and TRBJ2-7 gives the full variable domain: GAGVSQSPRYKVTKRGQDVALRCDPISGHVSLYWYRQALGQGPEFLTYFNYEAQQDKSGLPNDRFSAERPEGSISTLTIQRTEQRDSAMYRCASSPGPANYEQYFGPGTRLTVT.

The rearrangement uses TRBV7-8 and TRBJ1-2; D is undetermined. CDR3 length: 14 residues. The germline CDR1 and CDR2 sequences are SGHVS and FQNEAQ. V was trimmed by 2 bases and J by 3 bases, leaving 10 bases between them. The CDR3 here is CASSLPGPDYGYTF. The CDR3 DNA reads TGTGCCAGCAGCTTACCCGGGCCGGACTATGGCTACACCTTC.

This clonotype came up once. The chain's CDR3 is CSTEAGGGTEAFF. The CDR3 DNA is TGCAGCACCGAAGCAGGGGGAGGGACTGAAGCTTTCTTT. The chain combines TRBV29-1 with TRBJ1-1, with 7 nucleotides matching TRBD1. CDR1 is SQVTM and CDR2 is ANQGSEA in the germline V gene. This CDR3 comprises 13 residues. V lost 8 bases to trimming and J lost 5 bases; unmatched junction nucleotides: 11. The variable domain in full, completed from reference TRBV29-1 and TRBJ1-1, reads SAVISQKPSRDICQRGTSLTIQCQVDSQVTMMFWYRQQPGQSLTLIATANQGSEATYESGFVIDKFPISRPNLTFSTLTVSNMSPEDSSIYLCSTEAGGGTEAFFGQGTRLTVV.

This clonotype was recorded once. Mismatch with germline at one junction end may stem from a read error. The rearrangement uses TRBV24-1 and TRBJ2-2; D is possibly TRBD2 (5 bases). This CDR3 is 14 amino acids long. CDR1 is KGHDR and CDR2 is SFDVKD in the germline V gene. The CDR3 DNA reads TGTGCCACCAGTGAATTTCAGAACACCGGGGAGCCGTTTTTT. Its protein is CATSEFQNTGEPFF.

The rearrangement uses TRBV7-9 and TRBJ1-1, with 9 positions matching TRBD1. The V gene's germline CDR1 is SEHNR and CDR2 FQNEAQ (reference sequence). This CDR3 region has 18 residues. Trimming at V came to 5 bases and at J to 0 bases, leaving 13 bases not matched to a gene. The CDR3 loop is CASSPESGQGWMNTEAFF. CDR3 sequence (DNA): TGTGCCAGCAGCCCAGAGTCGGGACAGGGATGGATGAACACTGAAGCTTTCTTT.

This clonotype was recorded a few times. The chain recombines TRBV7-9 with TRBJ2-3; TRBD1 matches at 10 bases. The CDR3 runs 15 residues. V lost 5 bases, J lost 4 bases, and 6 bases stayed unmatched. Germline V lookup: CDR1 SEHNR, CDR2 FQNEAQ (reference sequence). CDR3 sequence (DNA): TGTGCCAGCAGCCGACAGGGGGCGGTCGCAGATACGCAGTATTTT. Protein product: CASSRQGAVADTQYF.

To note about this clonotype: This may arise from a read error, as a much more abundant clone is one base away. The chain couples TRBV29-1 to TRBJ2-7; D might be TRBD1 (5 bases). This CDR3 has 13 residues. Germline V CDR1 and CDR2: SQVTM, ANQGSEA. CDR3 bases: TGCAGCGTCCTTGTGCAGGGTAAGAACGAGCGGTACTTC. Amino acid sequence: CSVLVQGKNERYF.

The chain uses TRBV25-1 and TRBJ1-2; tentative D call: TRBD1 (5 bases). V lost 4 bases and J 3 bases, leaving 12 bases between the germline ends. Germline-derived CDR1 and CDR2 are MGHDK and SYGVNS. The CDR3 has 14 residues. The CDR3 protein is CASSVGPSHYGYTF. The CDR3 nucleotides are TGTGCCAGCAGTGTGGGACCGTCCCACTATGGCTACACCTTC.